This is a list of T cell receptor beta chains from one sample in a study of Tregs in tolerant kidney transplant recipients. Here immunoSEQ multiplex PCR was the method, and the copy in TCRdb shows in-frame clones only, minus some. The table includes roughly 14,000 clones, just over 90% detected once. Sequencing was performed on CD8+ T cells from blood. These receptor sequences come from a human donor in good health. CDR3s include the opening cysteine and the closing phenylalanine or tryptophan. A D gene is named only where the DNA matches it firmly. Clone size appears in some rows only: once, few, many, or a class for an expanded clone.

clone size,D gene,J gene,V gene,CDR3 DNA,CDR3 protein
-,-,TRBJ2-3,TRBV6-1,TGTGCCAGCAGTGAAACCTCTTTTTACACAGATACGCAGTATTTT,CASSETSFYTDTQYF
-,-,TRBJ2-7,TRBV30,TGTGCCTGGAGTGACGAACAGCGTTACGAGCAGTACTTC,CAWSDEQRYEQYF
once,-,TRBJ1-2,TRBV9,TGTGCCAGCAGCGTAGACAGCTTCCGCTATGGCTACACCTTC,CASSVDSFRYGYTF
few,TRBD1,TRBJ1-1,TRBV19,TGTGCCAGTAGTATCCGGGACAGGGGGGACACTGAAGCTTTCTTT,CASSIRDRGDTEAFF
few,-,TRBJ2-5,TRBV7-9,TGTGCCAGCAGTCAATTAGCAGGGCTGGAGACCCAGTACTTC,CASSQLAGLETQYF
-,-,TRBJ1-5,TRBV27,TGTGCCAGCAGTTTAGGCGCCCCGGGGGGCAATCAGCCCCAGCATTTT,CASSLGAPGGNQPQHF
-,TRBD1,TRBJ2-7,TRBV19,TGTGCCAGTAGTATAGGTTCGACAGGGGTATACGAGCAGTACTTC,CASSIGSTGVYEQYF
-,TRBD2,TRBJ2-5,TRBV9,TGTGCCAGCAGCGTGACCGGACTAGCGGGGAGGAAAGAGACCCAGTACTTC,CASSVTGLAGRKETQYF
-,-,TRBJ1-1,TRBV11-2,TGTGCCAGCAGCGCTAGTACAGCGAACGAAGCTTTCTTT,CASSASTANEAFF
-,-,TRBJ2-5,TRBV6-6,TGTGCCAGCACCAGAAGGGGAGCTCCCCAAGAGACCCAGTACTTC,CASTRRGAPQETQYF
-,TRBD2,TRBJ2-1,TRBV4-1,TGCGCCAGCAGCCAAGTTCGAGCGGGGTCCCTATGTGAGCAGTTCTTC,CASSQVRAGSLCEQFF
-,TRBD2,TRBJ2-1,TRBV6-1,TGTGCCAGCAGTGAGGTAGCGGGATCAGTCTACAATGAGCAGTTCTTC,CASSEVAGSVYNEQFF
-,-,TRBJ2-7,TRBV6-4,TGTGCCAGCAGTGGCCTAAGAGTCAAATACCATTTCTACGAGCAGTACTTC,CASSGLRVKYHFYEQYF
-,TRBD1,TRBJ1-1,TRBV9,TGTGCCAGCAGCCCGGGGGGAGGGGACAGAGTGGTCTTT,CASSPGGGDRVVF
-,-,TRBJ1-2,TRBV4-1,TGCGCCAGCAGCCCATGGACAGAGCACTATGGCTACACCTTC,CASSPWTEHYGYTF
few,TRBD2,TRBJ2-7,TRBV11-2,TGTGCCAGCAGCTTAGGTTTCTTTGGGCGGGAGGGGTACTTC,CASSLGFFGREGYF
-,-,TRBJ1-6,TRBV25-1,TGTGCCAGCAGTTCCTTTGACAGTAATAATTCACCCCTCCACTTT,CASSSFDSNNSPLHF
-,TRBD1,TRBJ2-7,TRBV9,TGTGCCAGCAGCGTCTCGACAGGGGGTGAGCAGTACTTC,CASSVSTGGEQYF
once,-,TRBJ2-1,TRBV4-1,TGCGCCAGCAGCCAAGGGGGGATTGGTGCTGAGCAGTTCTTC,CASSQGGIGAEQFF
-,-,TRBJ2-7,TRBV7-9,TGTGCCAGCAGCTTAGGGGGCGGAACAGCCTACGAGCAGTACTTC,CASSLGGGTAYEQYF
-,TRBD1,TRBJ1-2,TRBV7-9,TGTGCCAGCAGCCATTTGAGGACAGGGTCTTTTGGCTACACCTTC,CASSHLRTGSFGYTF
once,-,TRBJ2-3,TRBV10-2,TGCGCCAGCATGGGCCTTGCCCCAGATACGCAGTATTTT,CASMGLAPDTQYF
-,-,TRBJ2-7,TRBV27,TGTGCCAGCAGTTTATCGGCAGGGGCGCGCGAGCAGTACTTC,CASSLSAGAREQYF
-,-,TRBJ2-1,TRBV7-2,TGTGCCAGCAGCTTATGGGGAAACAATGAGCAGTTCTTC,CASSLWGNNEQFF
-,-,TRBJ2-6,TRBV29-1,TGCAGCGTGACACCACAGGGTTCTGGGGCCAACGTCCTGACTTTC,CSVTPQGSGANVLTF
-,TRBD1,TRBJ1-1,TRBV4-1,TGCGCCAGCAGCCAAAAAACAGGGGGGATCAACACTGAAGCTTTCTTT,CASSQKTGGINTEAFF
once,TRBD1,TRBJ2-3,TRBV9,TGTGCCAGCAGCATCCGAGGGGGCACGCAGTATTTT,CASSIRGGTQYF
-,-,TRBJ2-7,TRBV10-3,TGTGCCATCAGTGAGTCAATCCGTTCGGTGGCAGGGGCTCTTGTTGAGCAGTACTTC,CAISESIRSVAGALVEQYF
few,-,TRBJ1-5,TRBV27,TGTGCCAGCAGCCCCCGGGAGACCAATCAGCCCCAGCATTTT,CASSPRETNQPQHF
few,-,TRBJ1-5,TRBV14,TGTGCCAACAACCCAGGTGATGGGAGGCATTTT,CANNPGDGRHF
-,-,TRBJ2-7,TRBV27,TGTGCCAGCAGTTTAGGGCAGCGGCTCGCCTTTACCGAGCAGTACTTC,CASSLGQRLAFTEQYF
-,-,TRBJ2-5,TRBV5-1,TGCGCCAGCAGCTTCAGCGGAGTCCGGGAGACCCAGTACTTC,CASSFSGVRETQYF
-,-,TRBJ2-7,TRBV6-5,TGTGCCAGCAGCCTAGGGCGGGAGCAGTACTTC,CASSLGREQYF
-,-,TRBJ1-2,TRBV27,TGTGCCAGCAGTTTGCTAGGGGAGGCAGGTAGGGGCTACACCTTC,CASSLLGEAGRGYTF
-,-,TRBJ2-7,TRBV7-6,TGTGCCAGCAGTCCATCTCTAGGGAACGAGCAGTACTTC,CASSPSLGNEQYF
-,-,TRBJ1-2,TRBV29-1,TGCAGCGTAGATGGTGGGGACTATGGCTACACCTTC,CSVDGGDYGYTF
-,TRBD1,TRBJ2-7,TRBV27,TGTGCCAGCAGTGTAGGGACAGGGCGCCACGAGCAGTACTTC,CASSVGTGRHEQYF
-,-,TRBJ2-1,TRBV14,TGTGCCAGCAGCCGTCGATGGGGAAACAATGAGCAGTTCTTC,CASSRRWGNNEQFF
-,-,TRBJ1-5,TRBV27,TGTGCCAGCAGTCCCCACCCGACGGGTAGCAATCAGCCCCAGCATTTT,CASSPHPTGSNQPQHF
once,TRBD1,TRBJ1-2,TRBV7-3,TGTGCCAGCAGCTCGGGACAGGGGAATGGCTACACCTTC,CASSSGQGNGYTF
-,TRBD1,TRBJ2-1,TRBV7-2,TGTGCCAGCAGCTTAGGGACAGGGGGCCTTAGCGGGAACTACAATGAGCAGTTCTTC,CASSLGTGGLSGNYNEQFF
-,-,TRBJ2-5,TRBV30,TGTGCCTGGAGTCCCGGGGACGGAGAGACCCAGTACTTC,CAWSPGDGETQYF